The subject of this entry is one TCR beta chain. Antigen specificity is unknown. The assay was immunoSEQ multiplex PCR, and TCRdb's table has in-frame clones only and misses some. Here the sample spans 130,000 to 150,000 clones, roughly 80% being singletons. The sample originates from a study of T cell responses to AZD1222 COVID-19 vaccine. Whole-study findings and limits: Repertoire sampling happened only post peak T cell response. Unmutated regions of variants are reportedly targeted by nearly half of spike-specific TCRs. Donors in the cohort were predominantly white British and more often female, and clonal diversity was possibly underestimated.

The CDR3 sequence is 15 residues long. V lost 0 bases, J lost 6 bases, and 10 bases lay in between. CDR1 and CDR2 (germline): KGHDR, SFDVKD. This clonotype originated in an adult in good health. The sequences come from peripheral blood, collected on day 0 of MenACWY control vaccination. The chain carries TRBV24-1 and TRBJ2-2, with D hard to call. The CDR3 region has the DNA TGTGCCACCAGTGATTTGCATAGAGGTCCCGGGGAGCTGTTTTTT. Amino acids: CATSDLHRGPGELFF.